This TCR beta chain was sequenced during a study of blood T cells in healthy people across ages. Trimming removed 6 bases from V and 0 bases from J, with 12 bases in between. The CDR3 is 15 amino acids. The authors ran a second PCR of roughly 6 to 12 cycles using a sample-barcoded 5' primer and a J-beta primer mix. A 12-random-nucleotide template-switch adaptor tagged each cDNA molecule. TCRdb analysed the 5' RACE reads with MiXCR anew, one entry per CDR3 protein. The data contain 780,000 or so distinct CDR3 sequences, 20% to 30% of them singletons. This clonotype was seen repeatedly, ten times or more. This sample also belongs to another study, concerning T cells of mothers and their children. That work contributes: Each donor was one of three healthy Caucasian mothers or one of their six children. Researchers found no T cell clones that were persistent and microchimeric.

The chain uses TRBV12-3 or TRBV12-4 and TRBJ2-1, with TRBD2 as a possible D gene (6 bases). This receptor was identified in a boy aged 5-17 years in good health. The sample was blood. The CDR3 protein is CASSRGGLSYNEQFF. DNA of the CDR3: TGTGCCAGCAGCCGGGGAGGCCTCTCCTACAATGAGCAGTTCTTC.